These 4 T cell receptor beta chains were all obtained from the same sample, sequenced in a study of STAT5B mutations in CD4+ large granular lymphocyte leukemia. Assay: immunoSEQ multiplex PCR; the TCRdb copy retains only in-frame clones and omits some. The sample records about 40,000 clones, approximately 84% being singletons. The specimen was CD4+ T cells from blood buffy coats. These receptors were collected from a human donor in good health.

The J gene is TRBJ1-1, the V gene TRBV4-3; D remains ambiguous. CDR3 length equals 13 residues. The germline V gene has CDR1 LGHNA and CDR2 YSLEER. Trimming took 0 bases from V and 5 from J, leaving 7 bases between them. The CDR3 DNA reads as TGCGCCAGCAGCCAAGAAGGAGGGACTGAAGCTTTCTTT. Amino acid sequence: CASSQEGGTEAFF.

V and J are TRBV30 and TRBJ1-2, with D possibly being TRBD1 (5 bases). Trimming took 4 bases from V and 0 from J, leaving 24 bases between them. The CDR3 totals 18 residues. The V gene's germline CDR1 is GTSNPN and CDR2 SVGIG (reference sequence). The DNA for the CDR3 is TGTGCCTGGACCTCCCCATCGACAGAGAGAATAGCTAACTATGGCTACACCTTC. It translates to CAWTSPSTERIANYGYTF.

The gene calls are TRBV4-1 and TRBJ1-6; a weak D match, TRBD1 (5 bases). Germline lookup yields CDR1 MGHRA and CDR2 YSYEKL. Trimming took 5 bases from V and 7 from J, leaving 18 bases between them. This CDR3 region has 16 residues. The CDR3 coding sequence is TGCGCCAGCAGCAGGAGGGGAGGAACCTTAAATTCACCCCTCCACTTT. It yields the protein CASSRRGGTLNSPLHF.

The chain recombines TRBV5-4 with TRBJ2-6; no reliable D call. The CDR3 extends over 13 amino acids. CDR1 SGHNT and CDR2 YYREEE come from the germline V gene (reference sequence). Trimming left V 3 bases short and J 4 bases short, with 5 bases between. Here the CDR3 reads CASSSRGANVLTF. The CDR3 bases are TGTGCCAGCAGCTCTAGGGGGGCCAACGTCCTGACTTTC. Full variable domain (remainder filled in from reference TRBV5-4 and TRBJ2-6): ETGVTQSPTHLIKTRGQQVTLRCSSQSGHNTVSWYQQALGQGPQFIFQYYREEENGRGNFPPRFSGLQFPNYSSELNVNALELDDSALYLCASSSRGANVLTFGAGSRLTVL.